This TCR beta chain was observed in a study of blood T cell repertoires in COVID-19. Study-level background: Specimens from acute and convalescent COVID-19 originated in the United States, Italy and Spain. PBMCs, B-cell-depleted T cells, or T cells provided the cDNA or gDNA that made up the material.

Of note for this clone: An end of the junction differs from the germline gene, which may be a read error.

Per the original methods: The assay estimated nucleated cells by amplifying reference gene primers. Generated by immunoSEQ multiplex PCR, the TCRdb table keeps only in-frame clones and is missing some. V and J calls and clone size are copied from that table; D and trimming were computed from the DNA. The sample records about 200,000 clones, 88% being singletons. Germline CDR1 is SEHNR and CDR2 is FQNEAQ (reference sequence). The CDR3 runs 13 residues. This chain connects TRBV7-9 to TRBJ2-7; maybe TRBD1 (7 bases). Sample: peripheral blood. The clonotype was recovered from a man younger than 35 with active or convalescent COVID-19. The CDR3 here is CASSLAPERGLDF. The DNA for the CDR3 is TGTGCCAGCAGTCTAGCGCCGGAGAGGGGGCTGGACTTC. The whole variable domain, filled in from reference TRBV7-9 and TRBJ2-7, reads DTGVSQNPRHKITKRGQNVTFRCDPISEHNRLYWYRQTLGQGPEFLTYFQNEAQLEKSRLLSDRFSAERPKGSFSTLEIQRTEQGDSAMYLCASSLAPERGLDFGPGTRLTVT.